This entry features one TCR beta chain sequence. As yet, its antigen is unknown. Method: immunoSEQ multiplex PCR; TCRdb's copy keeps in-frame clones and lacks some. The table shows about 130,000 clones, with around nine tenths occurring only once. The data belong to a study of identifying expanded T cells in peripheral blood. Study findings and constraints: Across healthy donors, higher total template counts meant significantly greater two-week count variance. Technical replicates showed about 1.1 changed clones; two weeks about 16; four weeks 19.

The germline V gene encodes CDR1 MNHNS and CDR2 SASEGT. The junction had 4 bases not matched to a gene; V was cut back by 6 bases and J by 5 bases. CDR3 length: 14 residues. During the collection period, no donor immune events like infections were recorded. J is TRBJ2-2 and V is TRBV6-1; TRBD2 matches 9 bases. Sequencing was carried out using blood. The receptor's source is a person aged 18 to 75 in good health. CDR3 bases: TGTGCCAGCAGACAGCGGGAGGTAACCGGGGAGCTGTTTTTT. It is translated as CASRQREVTGELFF.